This TCR beta chain originates from a study of beta chain features in type 1 diabetes. Comments on this clone: What it recognizes is unknown.

This CDR3 contains 13 residues. The J segment lost 7 bases and the V segment lost 6 bases, leaving 4 bases of the junction unmatched. Germline assignment: CDR1 MNHEY and CDR2 SVGAGI. The study reverse transcribed the entire isolated RNA, so it sequenced expressed TCRB transcripts. Average reads for naive, central memory and regulatory T cell samples were about 3.57 million. Method: immunoSEQ multiplex PCR; TCRdb's copy keeps in-frame clones and lacks some. The sample has about 130,000 clones, nearly 9.5% seen once. Overall study findings and caveats: Patients and controls would share equally any PCR tilt toward shorter templates.

Sequencing was performed on central memory CD4+ T cells from blood. The TCR was taken from a man aged 18 to 29 in good health. The chain has TRBV6-5 and TRBJ1-5, with 9 bases matching TRBD1. CDR3 protein: CASSRQGEQPQHF. CDR3 nucleotide sequence: TGTGCCAGCAGCCGACAGGGGGAACAGCCCCAGCATTTT.